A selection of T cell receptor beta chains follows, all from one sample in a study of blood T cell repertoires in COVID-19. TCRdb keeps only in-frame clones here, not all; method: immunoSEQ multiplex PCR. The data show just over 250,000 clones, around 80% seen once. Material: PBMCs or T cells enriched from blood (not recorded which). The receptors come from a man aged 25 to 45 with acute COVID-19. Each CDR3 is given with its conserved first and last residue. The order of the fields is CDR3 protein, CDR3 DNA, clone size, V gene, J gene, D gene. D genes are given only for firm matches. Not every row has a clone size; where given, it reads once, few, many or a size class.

cdr3_aa: CASSASGGAPGELFF
cdr3_nt: TGTGCCAGCAGCGCGTCGGGGGGGGCCCCCGGGGAGCTGTTTTTT
clone_size: .
v_call: TRBV9
j_call: TRBJ2-2
d_call: TRBD2

cdr3_aa: CASSVGLLAGQRNTGELFF
cdr3_nt: TGTGCCAGCAGCGTGGGGCTGCTAGCGGGCCAGAGGAACACCGGGGAGCTGTTTTTT
clone_size: few
v_call: TRBV9
j_call: TRBJ2-2
d_call: TRBD2

cdr3_aa: CASSSPGRAGDTQYF
cdr3_nt: TGTGCCAGCAGCTCTCCGGGTCGAGCGGGAGATACGCAGTATTTT
clone_size: .
v_call: TRBV5-4
j_call: TRBJ2-3
d_call: .

cdr3_aa: CASSLSGFTDTQYF
cdr3_nt: TGTGCCAGCAGCTTGTCCGGGTTCACAGATACGCAGTATTTT
clone_size: .
v_call: TRBV5-1
j_call: TRBJ2-3
d_call: .

cdr3_aa: CASSLANGVSPLHF
cdr3_nt: TGTGCCAGCAGCTTAGCGAATGGAGTTTCACCCCTCCACTTT
clone_size: .
v_call: TRBV11-1
j_call: TRBJ1-6
d_call: .

cdr3_aa: CASSLERGIAEAFF
cdr3_nt: TGTGCCAGCAGCTTGGAAAGGGGGATAGCTGAAGCTTTCTTT
clone_size: .
v_call: TRBV5-1
j_call: TRBJ1-1
d_call: .

cdr3_aa: CASSQGEIGANYGYTF
cdr3_nt: TGCGCCAGCAGCCAAGGGGAGATCGGAGCTAACTATGGCTACACCTTC
clone_size: .
v_call: TRBV4-1
j_call: TRBJ1-2
d_call: .

cdr3_aa: CASRGGVRSYNSPLHF
cdr3_nt: TGTGCCAGCCGCGGGGGCGTTCGCTCCTATAATTCACCCCTCCACTTT
clone_size: few
v_call: TRBV6-8
j_call: TRBJ1-6
d_call: .

cdr3_aa: CASSFVQANTEAFF
cdr3_nt: TGTGCCAGCAGCTTCGTTCAGGCGAACACTGAAGCTTTCTTT
clone_size: .
v_call: TRBV7-2
j_call: TRBJ1-1
d_call: .

cdr3_aa: CASSQDRKDWSPLHF
cdr3_nt: TGTGCCAGCAGCCAAGATCGTAAGGACTGGTCACCCCTCCACTTT
clone_size: .
v_call: TRBV4-2
j_call: TRBJ1-6
d_call: .

cdr3_aa: CASSFAGEKLFF
cdr3_nt: TGTGCCAGCAGCTTCGCGGGTGAAAAACTGTTTTTT
clone_size: .
v_call: TRBV5-5
j_call: TRBJ1-4
d_call: .

cdr3_aa: CATSDATGTDYGYTF
cdr3_nt: TGTGCCACCAGTGACGCCACCGGGACAGACTATGGCTACACCTTC
clone_size: .
v_call: TRBV24-1
j_call: TRBJ1-2
d_call: TRBD1

cdr3_aa: CASSLDGTGEGYTF
cdr3_nt: TGTGCCAGCAGCTTAGACGGGACAGGGGAAGGCTACACCTTC
clone_size: once
v_call: TRBV7-3
j_call: TRBJ1-2
d_call: TRBD1

cdr3_aa: CASSLYLPRIPGQGGNTEAFF
cdr3_nt: TGTGCCAGCAGCTTGTATTTGCCCCGCATTCCGGGACAAGGAGGGAACACTGAAGCTTTCTTT
clone_size: few
v_call: TRBV5-1
j_call: TRBJ1-1
d_call: .

cdr3_aa: CARSRGRGETQYF
cdr3_nt: TGTGCCAGAAGCAGGGGGCGAGGAGAGACCCAGTACTTC
clone_size: .
v_call: TRBV30
j_call: TRBJ2-5
d_call: TRBD1

cdr3_aa: CASSHPTSGGAIHTQYF
cdr3_nt: TGTGCCAGCAGCCATCCCACTAGCGGGGGGGCCATACATACGCAGTATTTT
clone_size: .
v_call: TRBV3-1/TRBV3-2
j_call: TRBJ2-3
d_call: TRBD2

cdr3_aa: CASSFSLIGVSPEAFF
cdr3_nt: TGTGCCAGCAGTTTCTCGTTAATCGGGGTTTCCCCTGAAGCTTTCTTT
clone_size: .
v_call: TRBV7-2
j_call: TRBJ1-1
d_call: .

cdr3_aa: CASSTRTSRADTQYF
cdr3_nt: TGCGCCAGCAGTACCAGGACCAGCAGGGCAGATACGCAGTATTTT
clone_size: .
v_call: TRBV10-2
j_call: TRBJ2-3
d_call: .

cdr3_aa: CATSSGQGAGGYTF
cdr3_nt: TGTGCCACTTCTTCCGGACAGGGGGCAGGTGGCTACACCTTC
clone_size: .
v_call: TRBV19
j_call: TRBJ1-2
d_call: TRBD1

cdr3_aa: CASSVDGQENTEAFF
cdr3_nt: TGCGCCAGCAGCGTAGACGGACAGGAGAACACTGAAGCTTTCTTT
clone_size: .
v_call: TRBV5-1
j_call: TRBJ1-1
d_call: TRBD1

cdr3_aa: CASQSPTGNYGYTF
cdr3_nt: TGTGCCAGCCAATCCCCTACAGGGAACTATGGCTACACCTTC
clone_size: once
v_call: TRBV28
j_call: TRBJ1-2
d_call: .

cdr3_aa: CASSLARLRGGETQYF
cdr3_nt: TGCGCCAGCAGCTTGGCGAGACTCAGGGGCGGTGAGACCCAGTACTTC
clone_size: .
v_call: TRBV5-1
j_call: TRBJ2-5
d_call: .

cdr3_aa: CASRGRGLQYGYTF
cdr3_nt: TGTGCCAGCAGAGGAAGGGGGCTCCAATATGGCTACACCTTC
clone_size: .
v_call: TRBV28
j_call: TRBJ1-2
d_call: TRBD1

cdr3_aa: CASSQDLLGVNTEAFF
cdr3_nt: TGTGCCAGCAGCCAAGATTTGCTAGGAGTGAACACTGAAGCTTTCTTT
clone_size: .
v_call: TRBV4-2
j_call: TRBJ1-1
d_call: .

cdr3_aa: CASSLGGYSNQPQHF
cdr3_nt: TGTGCCAGCAGCTTAGGCGGGTATAGCAATCAGCCCCAGCATTTT
clone_size: .
v_call: TRBV7-9
j_call: TRBJ1-5
d_call: .

cdr3_aa: CASKFTGQGLDTQYF
cdr3_nt: TGTGCCAGCAAGTTTACGGGACAGGGGCTCGATACGCAGTATTTT
clone_size: .
v_call: TRBV6-5
j_call: TRBJ2-3
d_call: TRBD1

cdr3_aa: CATSSVVRGSGNTIYF
cdr3_nt: TGTGCCACCAGCAGCGTGGTAAGAGGCTCTGGAAACACCATATATTTT
clone_size: .
v_call: TRBV15
j_call: TRBJ1-3
d_call: .

cdr3_aa: CATSTGTGNSPLHF
cdr3_nt: TGTGCCACCAGCACCGGGACAGGGAATTCACCCCTCCACTTT
clone_size: .
v_call: TRBV15
j_call: TRBJ1-6
d_call: TRBD1

cdr3_aa: CASSEVGAEAFF
cdr3_nt: TGTGCCAGCAGTGAAGTAGGGGCTGAAGCTTTCTTT
clone_size: .
v_call: TRBV28
j_call: TRBJ1-1
d_call: .

cdr3_aa: CASSLLQGMNNEQFF
cdr3_nt: TGTGCCAGCAGTTTATTACAGGGGATGAACAATGAGCAGTTCTTC
clone_size: .
v_call: TRBV27
j_call: TRBJ2-1
d_call: TRBD1

cdr3_aa: CASSLYATGYGYTF
cdr3_nt: TGTGCCAGCAGTTTATACGCGACCGGGTATGGCTACACCTTC
clone_size: .
v_call: TRBV28
j_call: TRBJ1-2
d_call: .

cdr3_aa: CASSLPSGGPMETQYF
cdr3_nt: TGTGCCAGCAGCTTGCCTAGCGGGGGGCCGATGGAGACCCAGTACTTC
clone_size: .
v_call: TRBV5-4
j_call: TRBJ2-5
d_call: TRBD2

cdr3_aa: CASSSRPGGSGNTIYF
cdr3_nt: TGTGCCAGCAGTTCTAGACCCGGTGGCTCTGGAAACACCATATATTTT
clone_size: once
v_call: TRBV28
j_call: TRBJ1-3
d_call: .

cdr3_aa: CASRSQGADEQFF
cdr3_nt: TGTGCCAGCAGGTCTCAGGGGGCCGATGAGCAGTTCTTC
clone_size: .
v_call: TRBV27
j_call: TRBJ2-1
d_call: TRBD1

cdr3_aa: CASSLVGTSGNQFF
cdr3_nt: TGTGCCAGCAGCTTGGTCGGGACTAGCGGAAATCAGTTCTTC
clone_size: .
v_call: TRBV5-8
j_call: TRBJ2-1
d_call: TRBD2

cdr3_aa: CASSKGTSGTGELFF
cdr3_nt: TGTGCCAGCAGCAAAGGGACTAGCGGGACCGGGGAGCTGTTTTTT
clone_size: once
v_call: TRBV28
j_call: TRBJ2-2
d_call: TRBD2

cdr3_aa: CASSRSRDSIDEQFF
cdr3_nt: TGTGCCAGCAGCAGGAGTCGGGACTCAATCGATGAGCAGTTCTTC
clone_size: .
v_call: TRBV5-1
j_call: TRBJ2-1
d_call: .

cdr3_aa: CASSPPRLAGLETQYF
cdr3_nt: TGTGCCAGCAGCCCCCCTCGACTAGCGGGGTTGGAGACCCAGTACTTC
clone_size: .
v_call: TRBV3-1/TRBV3-2
j_call: TRBJ2-5
d_call: TRBD2

cdr3_aa: CASSVDYNQPQHF
cdr3_nt: TGTGCCAGCAGCGTAGATTACAATCAGCCCCAGCATTTT
clone_size: .
v_call: TRBV9
j_call: TRBJ1-5
d_call: .

cdr3_aa: CASSEAEANGYTF
cdr3_nt: TGTGCCAGCAGTGAAGCGGAGGCCAATGGCTACACCTTC
clone_size: once
v_call: TRBV6-1
j_call: TRBJ1-2
d_call: .

cdr3_aa: CASSSPGLVNYEQFF
cdr3_nt: TGTGCCAGCAGTAGCCCGGGACTAGTGAACTATGAGCAGTTCTTC
clone_size: .
v_call: TRBV6-6
j_call: TRBJ2-1
d_call: TRBD2

cdr3_aa: CASSLRGRGGNQPQHF
cdr3_nt: TGTGCCAGCAGTTTAAGGGGGAGGGGGGGCAATCAGCCCCAGCATTTT
clone_size: .
v_call: TRBV28
j_call: TRBJ1-5
d_call: .

cdr3_aa: CASRNRQGAGTDTQYF
cdr3_nt: TGTGCCAGCAGGAATCGACAGGGGGCTGGCACAGATACGCAGTATTTT
clone_size: .
v_call: TRBV2
j_call: TRBJ2-3
d_call: TRBD1

cdr3_aa: CASSLGGSSYNEQFF
cdr3_nt: TGTGCCAGCAGCTTAGGTGGGAGCTCCTACAATGAGCAGTTCTTC
clone_size: once
v_call: TRBV11-3
j_call: TRBJ2-1
d_call: .

cdr3_aa: CASSQDRDHQPQHF
cdr3_nt: TGTGCCAGCAGCCAGGACAGGGACCATCAGCCCCAGCATTTT
clone_size: few
v_call: TRBV6-5
j_call: TRBJ1-5
d_call: TRBD1

cdr3_aa: CASSISGSGNTQYF
cdr3_nt: TGTGCCAGCAGCATAAGCGGGAGTGGGAATACGCAGTATTTT
clone_size: .
v_call: TRBV7-3
j_call: TRBJ2-3
d_call: TRBD2

cdr3_aa: CASSPGQGTDTQYF
cdr3_nt: TGTGCCAGCTCACCTGGACAGGGCACAGATACGCAGTATTTT
clone_size: .
v_call: TRBV18
j_call: TRBJ2-3
d_call: TRBD1

cdr3_aa: CASSPEDRGVAETQYF
cdr3_nt: TGTGCCAGCAGCCCCGAGGACAGGGGAGTCGCGGAGACCCAGTACTTC
clone_size: once
v_call: TRBV5-1
j_call: TRBJ2-5
d_call: TRBD1

cdr3_aa: CSASPYTGELFF
cdr3_nt: TGCAGTGCTAGTCCGTACACCGGGGAGCTGTTTTTT
clone_size: .
v_call: TRBV20-1
j_call: TRBJ2-2
d_call: .